The 7 T cell receptor beta chains presented below share a single source sample, sequenced in a study of T-cell memory formation after mild COVID-19. TCRdb recomputed calls from the 5' RACE reads with MiXCR, one row per CDR3 protein. The table includes fewer than 250,000 distinct CDR3 sequences, about 10% detected once. The sequencing sample was made of PBMCs or a T cell subset sorted from them (not recorded which). These receptors all stem from a man between 18 and 29 years old who had mild COVID-19 (a few samples of this study predate the infection). Cell type and time point are not known.

This clonotype came up once. The V and J genes are TRBV12-3 or TRBV12-4 and TRBJ1-5; no clear D gene. The CDR3 totals 12 residues. The V end was cut by 3 bases, the J end by 6 bases, with 6 bases between. DNA of the CDR3: TGTGCCAGCAGTTTGATCGGTCAGCCCCAGCATTTT. This encodes CASSLIGQPQHF.

The chain joins TRBV27 to TRBJ2-1; 7 nucleotides align to TRBD1. The CDR3 runs to 11 residues. Trimming removed 11 bases from V and 13 bases from J; junction bases left unmatched: 11. Germline CDR1 reads MNHEY; CDR2 reads SMNVEV (reference sequence). The CDR3 DNA sequence: TGTGCCGCCCGGGACAGATATTTTCAGTTCTTC. Translated, it gives CAARDRYFQFF.

The chain recombines TRBV3-1 with TRBJ1-5; TRBD1 is a possible D gene (5 bases). Trimming cost V 2 bases and J 4 bases, with 9 bases left between them. CDR1 LGHDT and CDR2 YNNKEL come from the germline V gene (reference sequence). CDR3 length: 14 amino acids. The CDR3 region is CASSQNGANQPQHF. The CDR3 nucleotides are TGTGCCAGCAGCCAAAACGGGGCAAATCAGCCCCAGCATTTT.

To note about this clonotype: A read error is possible here, since a much larger clone lies one base away. The chain links TRBV25-1 to TRBJ2-2; D not resolved. Germline-derived CDR1 and CDR2 are MGHDK and SYGVNS. Trimming took 6 bases from V and 3 from J, leaving 5 bases between them. CDR3 length: 12 amino acids. Here the CDR3 DNA reads TGTGCCAGCAGGTGGGACACCGGGGAGCTGTTTTTT. Its protein product is CASRWDTGELFF.

This chain links TRBV2 with TRBJ2-3, with D hard to call. V gave up 5 bases and J gave up 4 bases, with 13 bases separating them. CDR3 length: 14 amino acids. Germline V gene sequence: CDR1 SNHLY, CDR2 FYNNEI. CDR3 DNA: TGTGCCAGCAGTTCACAGTGGAGATCAGATACGCAGTATTTT. It is translated as CASSSQWRSDTQYF.

This clonotype was observed at least ten times. This rearrangement joins TRBV5-1 to TRBJ2-1, with a weak D call TRBD1 (8 bases). The CDR3 consists of 15 residues. With 0 bases removed from V and 8 bases from J, the gap between germline ends came to 15 bases. CDR1 is SGHRS, CDR2 YFSETQ, per germline. CDR3 in DNA: TGCGCCAGCAGCTTGGGGCAGGGGGCGGGGGATGAGCAGTTCTTC. Encoded protein: CASSLGQGAGDEQFF.

The sample holds a few counts of this clonotype. The J gene is TRBJ2-1, the V gene TRBV7-3, with 7 bases lining up with TRBD2. CDR1 and CDR2 from the germline V gene are SGHTA and FQGTGA. Trimming at V came to 5 bases and at J to 8 bases, leaving 6 bases not matched to a gene. CDR3 length: 13 residues. The CDR3 is CASSPSGVDEQFF. The CDR3 nucleotides are TGTGCCAGCAGCCCTAGCGGTGTTGATGAGCAGTTCTTC.